Listed here are 27 T cell receptor beta chains from one sample, sequenced in a study of blood T cell repertoires in COVID-19. Sequencing used immunoSEQ multiplex PCR; TCRdb keeps in-frame clones, though not all of them. The sample holds about 530,000 clones, 85% to 90% seen once. The sequenced material came from peripheral blood. The receptors come from a woman in her forties or fifties with COVID-19, enrolled during active disease.

The chain is built from TRBV5-4 and TRBJ2-7, with D possibly TRBD1 on 6 matching bases. There are 12 residues in the CDR3. Germline-derived CDR1 and CDR2 are SGHNT and YYREEE (reference sequence). Trimming stripped 0 bases from V and 6 bases from J, with 7 bases between. This chain's CDR3 is CASSLEGGEQYF. CDR3 sequence (DNA): TGTGCCAGCAGCTTGGAAGGGGGCGAGCAGTACTTC.

V gene TRBV30 combines with J gene TRBJ1-1; D gene unclear. V gave up 8 bases and J gave up 0 bases, with 16 bases separating them. Germline loops: CDR1 GTSNPN, CDR2 SVGIG (reference sequence). CDR3 length equals 14 residues. The CDR3: CALWAVIMNTEAFF. CDR3 sequence (DNA): TGTGCCCTGTGGGCAGTCATCATGAACACTGAAGCTTTCTTT.

J is TRBJ1-2 and V is TRBV19; maybe TRBD1 (5 bases). This CDR3 region has 13 residues. The V end was cut by 2 bases, the J end by 6 bases, with 10 bases between. Germline-derived CDR1 and CDR2 are LNHDA and SQIVND (reference sequence). For the CDR3, the DNA is TGTGCCAGTAGTATACAGGGTTCCAATGGCTACACCTTC. Residues: CASSIQGSNGYTF. Full variable domain (outside the CDR3, taken from reference TRBV19 and TRBJ1-2): DGGITQSPKYLFRKEGQNVTLSCEQNLNHDAMYWYRQDPGQGLRLIYYSQIVNDFQKGDIAEGYSVSREKKESFPLTVTSAQKNPTAFYLCASSIQGSNGYTFGSGTRLTVV.

The V call is TRBV5-4, the J call TRBJ1-2, with 9 bases lining up with TRBD1. The CDR3 extends over 16 amino acids. J gave up 1 base and V 4 bases, and 8 bases lay outside the gene matches. In germline, CDR1 is SGHNT, CDR2 YYREEE (reference sequence). This CDR3 is CASSGDRADINYGYTF. In DNA form, the CDR3 reads TGTGCCAGCAGCGGGGACAGGGCAGATATTAACTATGGCTACACCTTC.

The rearrangement links TRBV6-1 to TRBJ1-1; weak D call: TRBD1 (5 bases). The V end was cut by 7 bases, the J end by 4 bases, with 19 bases between. Germline V gene sequence: CDR1 MNHNS, CDR2 SASEGT. The CDR3 runs to 15 residues. CDR3 sequence (DNA): TGTGCCAGCAACCGGGACTCCCGGGGCGGCACTGAAGCTTTCTTT. Translation gives CASNRDSRGGTEAFF.

The V gene is TRBV7-4, the J gene TRBJ1-6; D remains ambiguous. Germline values: CDR1 SGHVT, CDR2 SQSDAQ. This CDR3 comprises 15 residues. Trimming pared 5 bases from V and 0 bases from J, leaving 8 bases between. Written as DNA, the CDR3 is TGTGCCAGCAGCGCGGTGAGCTCCTATAATTCACCCCTCCACTTT. Its protein product is CASSAVSSYNSPLHF.

The chain carries TRBV5-1 and TRBJ2-1, with 10 nucleotides matching TRBD1. CDR1 is SGHRS and CDR2 is YFSETQ in the germline V gene. Losses at the gene ends were 4 bases for V and 8 bases for J; bases not matched to a gene: 15. CDR3 size: 17 residues. The CDR3 DNA follows: TGCGCCAGCAGCCGCCGTGTTGACAGGGGGCTCCCCGATGAGCAGTTCTTC. It encodes CASSRRVDRGLPDEQFF. The full variable domain, in which reference TRBV5-1 and TRBJ2-1 provide the parts outside the CDR3, is KAGVTQTPRYLIKTRGQQVTLSCSPISGHRSVSWYQQTPGQGLQFLFEYFSETQRNKGNFPGRFSGRQFSNSRSEMNVSTLELGDSALYLCASSRRVDRGLPDEQFFGPGTRLTVL.

This chain joins TRBV6-5 and TRBJ2-5; D remains ambiguous. V was shortened by 0 bases and J by 6 bases, with 14 bases between the two germline ends. The CDR3 length is 15 residues. Germline values: CDR1 MNHEY, CDR2 SVGAGI. The CDR3 reads CASSYSVLRGKTQYF. CDR3 in DNA: TGTGCCAGCAGTTACTCGGTCTTAAGAGGAAAGACCCAGTACTTC.

The rearrangement links TRBV6-5 to TRBJ1-1, with D uncertain. V lost 6 bases and J lost 4, with 15 bases in between. Germline CDR1 is MNHEY and CDR2 is SVGAGI. This CDR3 has 14 amino acids. The CDR3 sequence: CASRDMEGITEAFF. The CDR3 DNA is TGTGCCAGCAGAGACATGGAGGGAATCACTGAAGCTTTCTTT.

The genes are TRBV30 and TRBJ1-2; 7 bases align to TRBD1. Germline V gives CDR1 GTSNPN, CDR2 SVGIG (reference sequence). V gave up 1 base and J gave up 7 bases; unmatched junction bases: 6. The CDR3 runs 13 residues. The CDR3 DNA sequence: TGTGCCTGGAGTGAGTACAGGGGAGCTGGCTACACCTTC. Protein product: CAWSEYRGAGYTF.

The J gene is TRBJ1-2, the V gene TRBV11-2; TRBD1 aligns across 7 bases. This CDR3 comprises 17 residues. Trimming removed 1 base from V and 4 bases from J; junction bases left unmatched: 12. CDR1 and CDR2 (germline): SGHAT, FQNNGV. CDR3 sequence reads: CASSLGPSKDRSYGYTF. The CDR3 DNA reads as TGTGCCAGCAGCTTAGGGCCTTCGAAGGACAGGAGCTATGGCTACACCTTC.

The chain is built from TRBV18 and TRBJ1-6; 7 bases map to TRBD1. The CDR3 length is 14 residues. Germline loops: CDR1 KGHSH, CDR2 LQKENI. V trimming: 5 bases; J trimming: 7 bases; junction bases outside the gene matches: 5. The CDR3 protein is CASSTSGGNSPLHF. The DNA for the CDR3 is TGTGCCAGCTCAACGTCAGGGGGGAATTCACCCCTCCACTTT.

The CDR3 DNA reads as TGTGCCAGCAGTAACGACAGGGGTGACGGCTACACCTTC. As protein: CASSNDRGDGYTF. The chain has TRBV28 and TRBJ1-2, with TRBD1 matching over 8 bases. The V segment lost 5 bases and the J segment 8 bases; nucleotides outside the gene matches: 7. The CDR3 loop spans 13 amino acids. Per germline, CDR1 MDHEN and CDR2 SYDVKM.

V gene TRBV7-9 combines with J gene TRBJ1-2; D unresolved. This CDR3 has 15 residues. V was pared by 1 base and J by 0 bases, with 9 bases between. Germline V gene data show CDR1 as SEHNR and CDR2 as FQNEAQ (reference sequence). CDR3 coding DNA: TGTGCCAGCAGCTTAGAGCAGGTTACTAACTATGGCTACACCTTC. This gives the protein CASSLEQVTNYGYTF. The complete variable domain, with remaining parts taken from reference TRBV7-9 and TRBJ1-2, reads DTGVSQNPRHKITKRGQNVTFRCDPISEHNRLYWYRQTLGQGPEFLTYFQNEAQLEKSRLLSDRFSAERPKGSFSTLEIQRTEQGDSAMYLCASSLEQVTNYGYTFGSGTRLTVV.

A word on this clone: Other nucleotide sequences from this sample produce the same CDR3. The chain carries TRBV6-5 and TRBJ2-7; 8 bases are a match to TRBD1. There are 12 residues in the CDR3. CDR1 is MNHEY, CDR2 SVGAGI, per germline. The junction had 3 bases not matched to a gene; V was cut back by 5 bases and J by 6 bases. Written as DNA, the CDR3 is TGTGCCAGCAGTCGGACAGGGATCGAGCAGTACTTC. Residues: CASSRTGIEQYF.

This clone was recorded once. The chain employs TRBV5-6 and TRBJ2-3; D possibly corresponds to TRBD1 (6 bases). The CDR3 runs 16 residues. Germline CDR1 is SGHDT and CDR2 is YYEEEE. The V gene lost 4 bases and the J gene lost 0 bases, with 15 bases spanning the gap. The DNA for the CDR3 is TGTGCCAGCAGCCCGAAGACAGGACTTAGCACAGATACGCAGTATTTT. This sequence encodes CASSPKTGLSTDTQYF.

The J gene is TRBJ1-5, the V gene TRBV19, with TRBD1 as a possible D gene (6 bases). CDR3 length equals 17 residues. CDR1 and CDR2 from the germline V gene are LNHDA and SQIVND (reference sequence). Trimming cost V 2 bases and J 4 bases, with 18 bases left between them. Here the CDR3 DNA reads TGTGCCAGTAGTATAATCGATGGGCAGGGGATTAATCAGCCCCAGCATTTT. Amino acids: CASSIIDGQGINQPQHF.

The gene calls are TRBV4-2 and TRBJ1-2; 9 nucleotides match TRBD1. Germline V gene lookup returns CDR1 LGHNA and CDR2 YNFKEQ. J was trimmed by 8 bases and V by 6 bases; bases with no gene match: 16. CDR3 length: 16 residues. CDR3 region: CASSQHTGTGNGGYTF. In nucleotides, the CDR3 is TGTGCCAGCAGTCAACATACCGGGACAGGGAACGGCGGCTACACCTTC.

This sequence joins TRBV7-2 and TRBJ1-1; TRBD1 matches 9 bases. The CDR3 contains 16 residues. Unmatched junction bases numbered 9, after V lost 2 bases and J lost 5 bases. Germline assignment: CDR1 SGHTA and CDR2 FQGNSA. This chain's CDR3 is CASSLQQGAVRTEAFF. The CDR3 nucleotides are TGTGCCAGCAGCTTACAACAGGGGGCTGTGAGGACTGAAGCTTTCTTT.

The genes are TRBV27 and TRBJ1-1; no reliable D call. V lost 5 bases and J 8 bases, leaving 18 bases between the germline ends. Germline assignment: CDR1 MNHEY and CDR2 SMNVEV (reference sequence). The CDR3 has 14 amino acids. CDR3 coding DNA: TGTGCCAGCAGTCCCCACTACACGGGCGGGGAAGCTTTCTTT. Translation: CASSPHYTGGEAFF.

V is TRBV13 and J is TRBJ2-5, with D uncertain. The germline V and J ends were trimmed by 5 bases and 0 bases, with 13 bases remaining between them. From germline, CDR1 is PRHDT and CDR2 FYEKMQ (reference sequence). The CDR3 is 15 amino acids. The CDR3 here is CASSPEVGYQETQYF. In DNA, the CDR3 is TGTGCCAGCAGCCCAGAGGTGGGTTACCAAGAGACCCAGTACTTC.

The V and J genes are TRBV12-3 or TRBV12-4 and TRBJ2-3; TRBD2 might be the D (5 bases). V gave up 2 bases and J gave up 5 bases, with 8 bases separating them. The CDR3 totals 13 residues. CDR3 bases: TGTGCCAGCAGTTTAATGGGAGTAGATACGCAGTATTTT. Protein product: CASSLMGVDTQYF.

V is TRBV6-5 and J is TRBJ1-6, with 8 nucleotides matching TRBD1. With V trimmed by 10 bases and J by 8 bases, 13 bases remained unmatched. The CDR3 extends over 15 amino acids. Germline V gene sequence: CDR1 MNHEY, CDR2 SVGAGI. The CDR3 protein is CAISERTGRDSPLHF. The DNA of the CDR3 is TGTGCCATTTCAGAAAGGACAGGGAGGGATTCACCCCTCCACTTT.

This sequence joins TRBV2 and TRBJ1-2, with 7 bases identical to TRBD1. CDR3 size: 15 residues. From germline, CDR1 is SNHLY and CDR2 FYNNEI. The ends lost 3 bases at V and 0 bases at J; junction bases unmatched: 4. The DNA for the CDR3 is TGTGCCAGCAGTGAGGGACAGCTAACTAACTATGGCTACACCTTC. It encodes CASSEGQLTNYGYTF.

The rearrangement links TRBV5-5 to TRBJ1-2; tentative D call: TRBD1 (5 bases). The CDR3 length is 15 residues. The germline gives CDR1 SGHKS, CDR2 YYEKEE (reference sequence). Trimming removed 1 base at V and 8 bases at J, with 18 bases between. The CDR3 reads CASSLLGRAVWGYTF. CDR3 sequence (DNA): TGTGCCAGCAGCTTGTTGGGCAGGGCAGTATGGGGCTACACCTTC.

V usage is TRBV7-2 and J usage is TRBJ2-2; possible D gene TRBD1, 5 bases. The CDR3 contains 14 residues. Germline V gives CDR1 SGHTA, CDR2 FQGNSA. V was shortened by 2 bases and J by 6 bases, with 10 bases between the two germline ends. In nucleotides, the CDR3 is TGTGCCAGCAGCTTAAAGATAGGGGCCGGGGAGCTGTTTTTT. This codes for CASSLKIGAGELFF.

The chain carries TRBV18 and TRBJ1-6; weak D call: TRBD1 (5 bases). The CDR3 spans 14 residues. V was trimmed by 3 bases and J by 17 bases, leaving 20 bases between them. Germline V gene data show CDR1 as KGHSH and CDR2 as LQKENI. The CDR3 nucleotides are TGTGCCAGCTCACCGGGGACTGATATTCACCGGGTCCACTTT. It specifies CASSPGTDIHRVHF.